Presented here are 13 T cell receptor beta chains from one specimen sequenced in a study of cytomegalovirus exposure and HLA in healthy donors. Primers: 60 Vbeta forward and 13 Jbeta reverse. TCRdb's copy holds only in-frame clones and misses some; the assay was immunoSEQ multiplex PCR. The sample has approximately 120,000 clones, about two thirds seen once. Sample: PBMCs. The receptors originated from a man aged 55 to 70 in good health and CMV-seropositive.

This clone was found once. The rearrangement uses TRBV7-8 and TRBJ2-7; 9 bases align to TRBD1. V lost 5 bases and J lost 2; bases outside the gene matches: 13. CDR3 length: 17 amino acids. Germline CDR1 and CDR2: SGHVS and FQNEAQ. CDR3 DNA: TGTGCCAGCAGCCCATCCGTCCCGGGACAGGGAACCTACGAGCAGTACTTC. Its translation: CASSPSVPGQGTYEQYF.

Written as DNA, the CDR3 is TGTGCCAGCAGTTACTCCGCGGGGGTTCGATATGGCTACACCTTC. Amino acid sequence: CASSYSAGVRYGYTF. This chain connects TRBV6-5 to TRBJ1-2; D might be TRBD1 (5 bases). Germline loops: CDR1 MNHEY, CDR2 SVGAGI. The CDR3 runs 15 residues. Trimming left V 0 bases short and J 5 bases short, with 13 bases between.

The chain is built from TRBV28 and TRBJ2-5; D may be TRBD2 (6 bases). V lost 10 bases to trimming and J lost 6 bases, with 27 bases between them. Per germline, CDR1 MDHEN and CDR2 SYDVKM. This CDR3 contains 16 residues. Here the CDR3 DNA reads TGTGCCACACTGAGAGTCCTGGGCTTGGGCGGGAAGACCCAGTACTTC. Translated, it gives CATLRVLGLGGKTQYF.

As for this clone: Other DNA sequences in this specimen translate into the identical CDR3. V usage is TRBV29-1 and J usage is TRBJ2-3, with a tentative D call TRBD1 (6 bases). The V end was cut by 4 bases, the J end by 1 base, with 6 bases between. The CDR3 has 12 amino acids. Germline V gene data show CDR1 as SQVTM and CDR2 as ANQGSEA. The CDR3 sequence is CSVAGGTDTQYF. CDR3 bases: TGCAGCGTTGCAGGGGGCACAGATACGCAGTATTTT.

The V and J genes are TRBV5-4 and TRBJ1-1, with D possibly TRBD1 on 6 matching bases. Deletions cut 6 bases from V and 3 bases from J, with 15 bases between. Germline V lookup: CDR1 SGHNT, CDR2 YYREEE (reference sequence). The CDR3 contains 14 residues. CDR3 in amino acids: CASTLQGVDTEAFF. The CDR3, as DNA: TGTGCCAGCACCTTACAGGGAGTGGACACTGAAGCTTTCTTT. The full variable domain, completed using reference TRBV5-4 and TRBJ1-1, is ETGVTQSPTHLIKTRGQQVTLRCSSQSGHNTVSWYQQALGQGPQFIFQYYREEENGRGNFPPRFSGLQFPNYSSELNVNALELDDSALYLCASTLQGVDTEAFFGQGTRLTVV.

The V and J genes are TRBV5-6 and TRBJ2-5; TRBD2 is a possible D gene (6 bases). Trimming stripped 0 bases from V and 5 bases from J, with 14 bases between. The length of the CDR3 is 15 residues. Per the germline V gene, CDR1 is SGHDT and CDR2 is YYEEEE. The CDR3 nucleotides are TGTGCCAGCAGCTTGGCCCAGGGACTCGGGGAGACCCAGTACTTC. This gives the protein CASSLAQGLGETQYF.

The genes are TRBV7-2 and TRBJ1-3, with no clear D. This CDR3 is built from 13 residues. V lost 2 bases, J lost 7 bases, and 9 bases lay in between. Germline lookup yields CDR1 SGHTA and CDR2 FQGNSA. CDR3: CASSLYGRNTIYF. CDR3 sequence (DNA): TGTGCCAGCAGCTTATACGGGAGGAACACCATATATTTT.

This clone has just a few counts. This chain links TRBV5-1 with TRBJ2-5; TRBD2 matches at 8 bases. V shed 0 bases, J shed 12 bases, and the junction held 7 bases outside the gene matches. The CDR3 has 13 amino acids. CDR1 SGHRS and CDR2 YFSETQ come from the germline V gene. The CDR3: CASSLELAAYEYF. CDR3 nucleotides: TGCGCCAGCAGCTTGGAACTAGCGGCCTATGAGTACTTC. The variable domain in full, completed from reference TRBV5-1 and TRBJ2-5, reads KAGVTQTPRYLIKTRGQQVTLSCSPISGHRSVSWYQQTPGQGLQFLFEYFSETQRNKGNFPGRFSGRQFSNSRSEMNVSTLELGDSALYLCASSLELAAYEYFGPGTRLLVL.

The rearrangement uses TRBV6-5 and TRBJ2-7; D is unresolved. The germline V and J ends were trimmed by 6 bases and 0 bases, with 15 bases remaining between them. Germline CDR1 is MNHEY and CDR2 is SVGAGI. This CDR3 has 15 amino acids. The CDR3 is CASSLGPFGSYEQYF. Written as DNA, the CDR3 is TGTGCCAGCAGCCTTGGGCCTTTTGGCTCCTACGAGCAGTACTTC.

This clone was detected only a few times. The chain has TRBV4-1 and TRBJ1-3; TRBD1 matches 7 bases. Germline loops: CDR1 MGHRA, CDR2 YSYEKL. The CDR3 runs 16 residues. V lost 0 bases and J lost 4; bases outside the gene matches: 6. DNA for the CDR3: TGCGCCAGCAGCCAAGACTCCCAGGGGGTCGGAAACACCATATATTTT. Protein sequence: CASSQDSQGVGNTIYF.

V is TRBV29-1 and J is TRBJ2-7; D possibly corresponds to TRBD1 (5 bases). V gave up 4 bases and J gave up 0 bases, with 10 bases separating them. Germline CDR1 is SQVTM and CDR2 is ANQGSEA. This CDR3 has 13 residues. CDR3 in DNA: TGCAGCGTTGGCATGCAGGGCTCCTACGAGCAGTACTTC. It specifies CSVGMQGSYEQYF.

This chain links TRBV28 with TRBJ2-2; D perhaps matches TRBD2 (6 bases). With 1 base removed from V and 6 bases from J, the gap between germline ends came to 12 bases. The CDR3 is 15 amino acids. Germline V CDR1 and CDR2: MDHEN, SYDVKM. As DNA, the CDR3 is TGTGCCAGCAGTTTATCCGGGACTCCCCCCGGGGAGCTGTTTTTT. It specifies CASSLSGTPPGELFF.

V usage is TRBV5-4 and J usage is TRBJ2-3, with 11 bases that match TRBD1. The CDR3 is 16 amino acids. Per germline, CDR1 SGHNT and CDR2 YYREEE (reference sequence). V lost 0 bases to trimming and J lost 8 bases; unmatched junction nucleotides: 8. The chain's CDR3 is CASSLVGTGGGFTQYF. The CDR3 DNA follows: TGTGCCAGCAGCTTGGTCGGGACAGGGGGGGGGTTTACGCAGTATTTT.